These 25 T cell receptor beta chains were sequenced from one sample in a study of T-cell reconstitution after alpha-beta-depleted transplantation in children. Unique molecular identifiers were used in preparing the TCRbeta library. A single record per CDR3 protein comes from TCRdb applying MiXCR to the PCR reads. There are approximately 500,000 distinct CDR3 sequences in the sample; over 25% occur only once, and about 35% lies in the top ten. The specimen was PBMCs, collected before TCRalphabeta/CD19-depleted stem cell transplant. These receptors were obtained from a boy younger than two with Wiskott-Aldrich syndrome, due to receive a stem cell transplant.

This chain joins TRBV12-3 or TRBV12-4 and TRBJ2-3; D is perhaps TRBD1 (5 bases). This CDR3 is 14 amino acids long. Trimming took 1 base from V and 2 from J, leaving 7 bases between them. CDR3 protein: CASSLVGHTDTQYF. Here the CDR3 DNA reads TGTGCCAGCAGTTTAGTGGGGCACACAGATACGCAGTATTTT.

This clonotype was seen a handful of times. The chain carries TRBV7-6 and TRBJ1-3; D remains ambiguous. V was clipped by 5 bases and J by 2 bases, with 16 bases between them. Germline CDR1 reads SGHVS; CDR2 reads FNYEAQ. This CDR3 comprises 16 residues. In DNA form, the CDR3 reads TGTGCCAGCAGCCCATCGAGGGTCGGGGCTGGAAACACCATATATTTT. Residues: CASSPSRVGAGNTIYF.

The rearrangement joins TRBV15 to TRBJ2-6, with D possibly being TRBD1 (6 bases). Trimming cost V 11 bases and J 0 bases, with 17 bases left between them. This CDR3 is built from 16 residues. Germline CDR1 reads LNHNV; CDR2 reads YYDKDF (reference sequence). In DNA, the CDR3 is TGTGCCGCTGGCGACAGGATCCGCTCTGGGGCCAACGTCCTGACTTTC. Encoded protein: CAAGDRIRSGANVLTF.

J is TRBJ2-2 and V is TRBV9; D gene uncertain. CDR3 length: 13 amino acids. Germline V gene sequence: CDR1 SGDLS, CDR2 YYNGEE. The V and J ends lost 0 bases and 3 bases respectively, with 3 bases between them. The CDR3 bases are TGTGCCAGCAGCGTAGGCGACACCGGGGAGCTGTTTTTT. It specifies CASSVGDTGELFF.

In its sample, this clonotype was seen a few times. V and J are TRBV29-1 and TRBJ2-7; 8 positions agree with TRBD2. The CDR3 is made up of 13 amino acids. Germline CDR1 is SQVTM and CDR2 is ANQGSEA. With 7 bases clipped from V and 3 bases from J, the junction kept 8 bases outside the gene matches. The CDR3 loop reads CSAVAGPFYEQYF. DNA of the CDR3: TGCAGCGCAGTAGCGGGACCTTTCTACGAGCAGTACTTC.

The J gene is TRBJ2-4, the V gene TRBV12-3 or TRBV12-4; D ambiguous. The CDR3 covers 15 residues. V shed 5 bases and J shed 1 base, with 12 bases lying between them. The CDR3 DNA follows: TGTGCCAGCAGTCCACCTAACTATGCCAAAAACATTCAGTACTTC. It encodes CASSPPNYAKNIQYF.

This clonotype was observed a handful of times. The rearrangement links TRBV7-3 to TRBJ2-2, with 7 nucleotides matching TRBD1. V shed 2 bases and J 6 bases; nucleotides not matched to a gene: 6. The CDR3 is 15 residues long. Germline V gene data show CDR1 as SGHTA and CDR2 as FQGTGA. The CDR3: CASSLRQGVPGELFF. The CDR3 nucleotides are TGTGCCAGCAGCTTACGTCAGGGGGTCCCCGGGGAGCTGTTTTTT.

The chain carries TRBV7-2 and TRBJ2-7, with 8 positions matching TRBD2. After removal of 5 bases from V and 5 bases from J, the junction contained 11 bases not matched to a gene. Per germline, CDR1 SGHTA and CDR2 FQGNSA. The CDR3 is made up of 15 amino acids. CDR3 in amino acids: CASSPLSGGSHEQYF. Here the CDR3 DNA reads TGTGCCAGCAGCCCTCTGTCGGGAGGGTCCCACGAGCAGTACTTC.

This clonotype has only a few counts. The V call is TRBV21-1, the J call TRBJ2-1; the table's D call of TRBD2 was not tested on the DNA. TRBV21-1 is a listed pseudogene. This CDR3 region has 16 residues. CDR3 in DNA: TGTGCCAGCAGCAAAGGGTCTGGGGAGGCCTACAATGAGCAGTTCTTC. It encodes CASSKGSGEAYNEQFF.

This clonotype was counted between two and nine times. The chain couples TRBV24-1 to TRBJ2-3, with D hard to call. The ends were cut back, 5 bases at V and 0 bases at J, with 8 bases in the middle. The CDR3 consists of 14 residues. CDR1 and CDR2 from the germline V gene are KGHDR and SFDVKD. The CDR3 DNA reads TGTGCCACCAGTGTAGAGGACAGCACAGATACGCAGTATTTT. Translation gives CATSVEDSTDTQYF.

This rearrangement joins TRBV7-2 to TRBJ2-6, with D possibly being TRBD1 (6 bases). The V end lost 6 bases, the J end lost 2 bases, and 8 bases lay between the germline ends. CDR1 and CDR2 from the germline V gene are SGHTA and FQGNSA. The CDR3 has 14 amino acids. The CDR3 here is CASRWGPGANVLTF. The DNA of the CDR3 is TGTGCCAGCAGGTGGGGGCCTGGGGCCAACGTCCTGACTTTC.

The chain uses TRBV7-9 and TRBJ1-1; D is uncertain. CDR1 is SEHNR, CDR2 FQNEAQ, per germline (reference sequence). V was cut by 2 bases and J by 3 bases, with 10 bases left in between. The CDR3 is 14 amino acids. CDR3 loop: CASSLSLTDTEAFF. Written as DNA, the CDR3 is TGTGCCAGCAGCTTATCTCTGACGGACACTGAAGCTTTCTTT.

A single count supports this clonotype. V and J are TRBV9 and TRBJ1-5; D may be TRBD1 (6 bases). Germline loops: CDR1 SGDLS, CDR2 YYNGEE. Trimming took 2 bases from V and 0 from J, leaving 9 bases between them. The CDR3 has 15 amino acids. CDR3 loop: CASSVDSHSNQPQHF. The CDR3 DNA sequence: TGTGCCAGCAGCGTGGACAGCCATAGCAATCAGCCCCAGCATTTT.

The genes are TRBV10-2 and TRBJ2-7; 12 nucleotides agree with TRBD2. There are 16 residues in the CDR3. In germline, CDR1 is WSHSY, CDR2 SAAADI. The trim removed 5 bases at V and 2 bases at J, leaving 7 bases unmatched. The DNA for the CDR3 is TGCGCCAGCAGTAGCCGACTAGCGGGAGTTCCCTACGAGCAGTACTTC. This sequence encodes CASSSRLAGVPYEQYF.

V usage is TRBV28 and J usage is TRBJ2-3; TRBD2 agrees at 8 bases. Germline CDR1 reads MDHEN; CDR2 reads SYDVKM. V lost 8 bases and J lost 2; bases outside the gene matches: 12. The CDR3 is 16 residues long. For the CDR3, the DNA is TGTGCCAGCTCACTCACGGGAGGGGGTCCCACAGATACGCAGTATTTT. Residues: CASSLTGGGPTDTQYF.

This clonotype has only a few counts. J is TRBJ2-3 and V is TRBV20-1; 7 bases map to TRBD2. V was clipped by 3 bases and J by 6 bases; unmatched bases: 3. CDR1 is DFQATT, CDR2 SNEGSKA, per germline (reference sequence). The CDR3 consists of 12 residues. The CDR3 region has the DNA TGCAGTGCTAGTAGGCGGGGGGATACGCAGTATTTT. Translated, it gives CSASRRGDTQYF.

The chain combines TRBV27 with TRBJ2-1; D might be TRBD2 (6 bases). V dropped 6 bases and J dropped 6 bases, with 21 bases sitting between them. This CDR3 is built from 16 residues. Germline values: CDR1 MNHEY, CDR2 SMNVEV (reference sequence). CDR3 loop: CASSPTWGEISNEQFF. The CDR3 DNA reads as TGTGCCAGCAGCCCAACTTGGGGGGAGATCAGCAATGAGCAGTTCTTC.

This chain's CDR3 is CASSLQPPMTSIYNEQFF. The CDR3 nucleotides are TGTGCCAGCAGCTTACAGCCGCCGATGACTAGCATCTACAATGAGCAGTTCTTC. This rearrangement joins TRBV13 to TRBJ2-1, with TRBD2 matching 7 bases. V was clipped by 2 bases and J by 3 bases; unmatched bases: 13. The CDR3 has 18 residues. Germline CDR1 PRHDT, CDR2 FYEKMQ (reference sequence).

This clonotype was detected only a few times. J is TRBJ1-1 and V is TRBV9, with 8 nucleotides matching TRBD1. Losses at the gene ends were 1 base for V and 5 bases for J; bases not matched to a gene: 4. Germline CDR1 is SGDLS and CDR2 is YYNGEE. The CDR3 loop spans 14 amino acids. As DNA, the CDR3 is TGTGCCAGCAGCGTAACAGGGGGAGGAACTGAAGCTTTCTTT. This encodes CASSVTGGGTEAFF.

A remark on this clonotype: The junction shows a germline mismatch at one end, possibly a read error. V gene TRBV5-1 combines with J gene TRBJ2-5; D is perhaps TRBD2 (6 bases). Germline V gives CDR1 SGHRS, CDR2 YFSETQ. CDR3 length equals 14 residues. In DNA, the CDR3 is TGTGCCAGCTCACCAGGGAGCGGGCAAGAGACCCAGTACTTC. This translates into CASSPGSGQETQYF.

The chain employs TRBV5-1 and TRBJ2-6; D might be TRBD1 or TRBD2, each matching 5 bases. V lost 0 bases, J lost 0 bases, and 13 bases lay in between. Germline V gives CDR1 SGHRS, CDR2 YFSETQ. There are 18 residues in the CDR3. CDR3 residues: CASSLDPQGPSGANVLTF. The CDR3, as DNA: TGCGCCAGCAGCTTGGATCCCCAGGGACCCTCTGGGGCCAACGTCCTGACTTTC.

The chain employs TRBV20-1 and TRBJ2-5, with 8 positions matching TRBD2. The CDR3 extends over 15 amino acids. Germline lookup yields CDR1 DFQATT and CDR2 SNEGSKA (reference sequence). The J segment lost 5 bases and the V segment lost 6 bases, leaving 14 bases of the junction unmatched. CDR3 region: CSASLAGTLQETQYF. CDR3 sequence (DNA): TGCAGTGCAAGTCTAGCGGGTACACTTCAGGAGACCCAGTACTTC.

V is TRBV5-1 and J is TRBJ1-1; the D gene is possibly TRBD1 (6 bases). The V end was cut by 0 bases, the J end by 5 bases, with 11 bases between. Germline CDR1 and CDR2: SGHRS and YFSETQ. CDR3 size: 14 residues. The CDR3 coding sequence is TGCGCCAGCAGCTTGGACAGGGAGGGTACTGAAGCTTTCTTT. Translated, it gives CASSLDREGTEAFF. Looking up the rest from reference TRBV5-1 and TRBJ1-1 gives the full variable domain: KAGVTQTPRYLIKTRGQQVTLSCSPISGHRSVSWYQQTPGQGLQFLFEYFSETQRNKGNFPGRFSGRQFSNSRSEMNVSTLELGDSALYLCASSLDREGTEAFFGQGTRLTVV.

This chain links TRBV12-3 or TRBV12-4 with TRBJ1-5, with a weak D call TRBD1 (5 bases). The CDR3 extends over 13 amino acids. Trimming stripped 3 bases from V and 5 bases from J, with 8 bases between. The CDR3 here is CASSFQGYQPQHF. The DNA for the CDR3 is TGTGCCAGCAGTTTCCAGGGTTATCAGCCCCAGCATTTT.

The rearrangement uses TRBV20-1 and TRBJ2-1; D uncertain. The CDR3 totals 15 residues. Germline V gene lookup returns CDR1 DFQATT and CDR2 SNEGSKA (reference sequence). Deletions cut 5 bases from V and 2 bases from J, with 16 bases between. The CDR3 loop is CSAHPSGRAYNEQFF. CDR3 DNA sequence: TGCAGTGCTCACCCCTCCGGGCGCGCCTACAATGAGCAGTTCTTC.